Below are 11 T cell receptor beta chains sequenced from a single sample in a study of blood T cells in healthy people across ages. A second PCR of roughly 7 to 11 cycles used a sample-barcoded 5' primer and a J-beta primer mix. From the 5' RACE reads, TCRdb called clonotypes with MiXCR, one entry per CDR3 protein. The sample lists around 1,900,000 distinct CDR3 sequences; approximately 39% were seen once. Sequencing was done on a sample of blood. These receptors were obtained from a human donor in good health.

The chain couples TRBV9 to TRBJ1-2, with D perhaps matching TRBD1 (5 bases). The CDR3 sequence is 17 residues long. With 3 bases removed from V and 2 bases from J, the gap between germline ends came to 20 bases. The germline V gene encodes CDR1 SGDLS and CDR2 YYNGEE. This CDR3 reads CASSESPQGAENYGYTF. The CDR3, as DNA: TGTGCCAGCAGCGAATCGCCTCAGGGCGCTGAGAACTATGGCTACACCTTC.

This chain connects TRBV7-3 to TRBJ1-5; D is perhaps TRBD1 (6 bases). This CDR3 has 16 amino acids. The germline V gene encodes CDR1 SGHTA and CDR2 FQGTGA. V lost 1 base, J lost 1 base, and 11 bases lay in between. The CDR3 protein is CASSLNRVPSNQPQHF. CDR3 DNA sequence: TGTGCCAGCAGCTTAAACAGGGTACCGAGCAATCAGCCCCAGCATTTT.

This clonotype was found once. V gene TRBV7-9 combines with J gene TRBJ2-5, with D possibly matching TRBD1 (6 bases). There are 16 residues in the CDR3. Germline values: CDR1 SEHNR, CDR2 FQNEAQ (reference sequence). V lost 5 bases and J 5 bases, leaving 21 bases between the germline ends. In nucleotides, the CDR3 is TGTGCCAGCAGCACATTCCAGGGGCGGGTCAAGGAGACCCAGTACTTC. Amino acids: CASSTFQGRVKETQYF. The full variable domain, rest sourced from reference TRBV7-9 and TRBJ2-5, is DTGVSQNPRHKITKRGQNVTFRCDPISEHNRLYWYRQTLGQGPEFLTYFQNEAQLEKSRLLSDRFSAERPKGSFSTLEIQRTEQGDSAMYLCASSTFQGRVKETQYFGPGTRLLVL.

The chain uses TRBV7-2 and TRBJ2-7; D perhaps matches TRBD2 (7 bases). This CDR3 has 15 residues. Trimming took off 8 bases at V and 0 bases at J, with 17 bases between the two ends. CDR1 SGHTA and CDR2 FQGNSA come from the germline V gene. CDR3 sequence (DNA): TGTGCCAGCTGGGTGGCGGGGGCGAGCTCCTACGAGCAGTACTTC. It codes for CASWVAGASSYEQYF.

V and J are TRBV12-3 or TRBV12-4 and TRBJ1-2; 8 bases are a match to TRBD1. The J segment lost 7 bases and the V segment lost 2 bases, leaving 6 bases of the junction unmatched. The CDR3 totals 14 residues. The CDR3 DNA reads as TGTGCCAGCAGTTTAAGGCGTCAGGGGGCTGGCTACACCTTC. Amino acid sequence: CASSLRRQGAGYTF.

This sequence joins TRBV12-3 or TRBV12-4 and TRBJ1-2; TRBD1 might be the D (5 bases). The CDR3 extends over 13 amino acids. V dropped 5 bases and J dropped 2 bases, with 9 bases sitting between them. The CDR3 reads CASSRQYNYGYTF. Here the CDR3 DNA reads TGTGCCAGCAGTCGACAGTACAACTATGGCTACACCTTC.

This clonotype was seen more than once but under ten times. The J gene is TRBJ2-7, the V gene TRBV10-3; TRBD2 aligns across 13 bases. J was trimmed by 7 bases and V by 5 bases; bases with no gene match: 5. The CDR3 length is 14 residues. Germline V gene lookup returns CDR1 ENHRY and CDR2 SYGVKD. Here the CDR3 reads CAISWTSGGEEQYF. The CDR3 DNA follows: TGTGCCATCAGTTGGACTAGCGGGGGAGAAGAGCAGTACTTC.

This clonotype was detected only a few times. V is TRBV4-1 and J is TRBJ2-1; D might be TRBD1 or TRBD2, each matching 5 bases. This CDR3 spans 16 amino acids. The germline V gene encodes CDR1 MGHRA and CDR2 YSYEKL. Trimming took 1 base from V and 2 from J, leaving 12 bases between them. For the CDR3, the DNA is TGCGCCAGCAGCCAAGGCCCGGGGCCTGCCTACAATGAGCAGTTCTTC. The encoded protein is CASSQGPGPAYNEQFF.

This rearrangement joins TRBV20-1 to TRBJ1-2, with D maybe TRBD1 (6 bases). Germline V gives CDR1 DFQATT, CDR2 SNEGSKA (reference sequence). The CDR3 sequence is 15 residues long. V was cut by 0 bases and J by 8 bases, with 19 bases left in between. CDR3 amino acids: CSARDQTGRLYGYTF. The CDR3 bases are TGCAGTGCTAGAGATCAAACAGGGAGGCTCTACGGCTACACCTTC.

In this sample, this clonotype turned up a few times. This sequence joins TRBV6-5 and TRBJ2-2, with 8 bases aligning to TRBD1. Trimming removed 8 bases from V and 6 bases from J; junction bases left unmatched: 5. Germline CDR1 reads MNHEY; CDR2 reads SVGAGI. The CDR3 has 13 amino acids. DNA of the CDR3: TGTGCCAGCCGGACAGGGTATCCCGGGGAGCTGTTTTTT. Protein sequence: CASRTGYPGELFF.

This clonotype was detected many times. The chain has TRBV20-1 and TRBJ2-3; tentative D call: TRBD2 (6 bases). Germline CDR1 reads DFQATT; CDR2 reads SNEGSKA (reference sequence). The V end was cut by 0 bases, the J end by 3 bases, with 10 bases between. This CDR3 contains 14 residues. Here the CDR3 DNA reads TGCAGTGCTAGAGATGGGCGGGGAACAGATACGCAGTATTTT. Translated: CSARDGRGTDTQYF.